The rows below give T cell receptor beta chains drawn from one sample of a study of immune evolution from preneoplasia to lung adenocarcinoma. TCRdb's copy holds only in-frame clones and misses some; the assay was immunoSEQ multiplex PCR. The repertoire holds 2,000 to 3,000 clones, with roughly 80% as singletons. The sample was FFPE adjacent normal lung tissue. These receptors all stem from a person of 80 years or more with lung adenocarcinoma. The CDR3 runs from the conserved cysteine through the conserved F or W. D genes are given only for firm matches. Not all rows give a size; the values are once, few, many and, for expanded clones, a class.

clone_size: .
j_call: TRBJ2-7
v_call: TRBV18
d_call: .
cdr3_aa: CASSLGLNDEQYF
cdr3_nt: TGTGCCAGCTCACTGGGCCTTAACGACGAGCAGTACTTC

clone_size: .
j_call: TRBJ2-5
v_call: TRBV5-1
d_call: .
cdr3_aa: CASSLEEGKGQETQYF
cdr3_nt: TGCGCCAGCAGCTTGGAGGAAGGGAAGGGCCAAGAGACCCAGTACTTC

clone_size: .
j_call: TRBJ2-7
v_call: TRBV6-1
d_call: TRBD2
cdr3_aa: CASSANSGGAVFYEQYF
cdr3_nt: TGTGCCAGCAGTGCAAATAGCGGGGGGGCTGTCTTCTACGAGCAGTACTTC

clone_size: .
j_call: TRBJ2-3
v_call: TRBV11-2
d_call: TRBD2
cdr3_aa: CASSLDRSGLAGGTDTQYF
cdr3_nt: TGTGCCAGCAGCTTAGATCGATCCGGACTAGCGGGCGGCACAGATACGCAGTATTTT

clone_size: .
j_call: TRBJ1-5
v_call: TRBV30
d_call: TRBD1
cdr3_aa: CAWSGDRGISQPQHF
cdr3_nt: TGTGCCTGGAGTGGAGACAGGGGTATCAGTCAGCCCCAGCATTTT

clone_size: once
j_call: TRBJ1-1
v_call: TRBV28
d_call: .
cdr3_aa: CASSTDGITEAFF
cdr3_nt: TGTGCCAGCAGTACGGACGGTATTACTGAAGCTTTCTTT

clone_size: .
j_call: TRBJ1-2
v_call: TRBV7-9
d_call: .
cdr3_aa: CASSREGHPNYGYTF
cdr3_nt: TGTGCCAGCAGCCGAGAAGGACACCCTAACTATGGCTACACCTTC

clone_size: .
j_call: TRBJ2-6
v_call: TRBV23-1
d_call: .
cdr3_aa: CASSRTRTQQSRANVLTF
cdr3_nt: TGCGCCAGCAGTAGGACACGTACGCAACAAAGTCGGGCCAACGTCCTGACTTTC

clone_size: .
j_call: TRBJ2-1
v_call: TRBV15
d_call: TRBD2
cdr3_aa: CATSPGGDYSYNEQFF
cdr3_nt: TGTGCCACCAGCCCTGGCGGGGACTATTCCTACAATGAGCAGTTCTTC

clone_size: .
j_call: TRBJ2-1
v_call: TRBV27
d_call: .
cdr3_aa: CASSPFSGVVYNEQFF
cdr3_nt: TGTGCCAGCAGCCCTTTTAGTGGGGTGGTCTACAATGAGCAGTTCTTC

clone_size: .
j_call: TRBJ1-1
v_call: TRBV7-8
d_call: .
cdr3_aa: CASSLTQLSENTEAFF
cdr3_nt: TGTGCCAGCAGCTTAACTCAATTATCAGAGAACACTGAAGCTTTCTTT

clone_size: .
j_call: TRBJ2-3
v_call: TRBV7-9
d_call: .
cdr3_aa: CASSGGYTDTQYF
cdr3_nt: TGTGCCAGCAGCGGGGGCTACACAGATACGCAGTATTTT

clone_size: .
j_call: TRBJ2-1
v_call: TRBV28
d_call: TRBD2
cdr3_aa: CASSGLAGASYNEQFF
cdr3_nt: TGTGCCAGCAGTGGACTAGCGGGGGCCAGCTACAATGAGCAGTTCTTC

clone_size: .
j_call: TRBJ2-3
v_call: TRBV7-2
d_call: TRBD2
cdr3_aa: CASATSVSTDTQYF
cdr3_nt: TGTGCCAGCGCTACTAGCGTAAGCACAGATACGCAGTATTTT

clone_size: .
j_call: TRBJ2-7
v_call: TRBV5-4
d_call: TRBD2
cdr3_aa: CASSLKRGDPYEQYF
cdr3_nt: TGTGCCAGCAGCTTGAAGCGGGGGGACCCCTACGAGCAGTACTTC

clone_size: few
j_call: TRBJ1-2
v_call: TRBV7-8
d_call: .
cdr3_aa: CASSDPGRGGYTF
cdr3_nt: TGTGCCAGCAGCGACCCGGGGCGGGGAGGCTACACCTTC

clone_size: .
j_call: TRBJ1-5
v_call: TRBV7-9
d_call: .
cdr3_aa: CASSLGPNQPQHF
cdr3_nt: TGTGCCAGCAGCTTAGGGCCCAATCAGCCCCAGCATTTT

clone_size: .
j_call: TRBJ1-1
v_call: TRBV7-9
d_call: .
cdr3_aa: CASSFPPEAFF
cdr3_nt: TGTGCCAGCAGCTTCCCCCCTGAAGCTTTCTTT

clone_size: .
j_call: TRBJ2-5
v_call: TRBV5-5
d_call: .
cdr3_aa: CASSLGRTIEETQYF
cdr3_nt: TGTGCCAGCAGCTTGGGACGGACTATCGAAGAGACCCAGTACTTC

clone_size: .
j_call: TRBJ1-2
v_call: TRBV18
d_call: TRBD1
cdr3_aa: CASSPTGGDYGYTF
cdr3_nt: TGTGCCAGCTCACCAACAGGGGGCGACTATGGCTACACCTTC

clone_size: few
j_call: TRBJ2-6
v_call: TRBV13
d_call: .
cdr3_aa: CASSARDGPSSGANVLTF
cdr3_nt: TGTGCCAGCAGCGCAAGGGACGGCCCGAGCTCTGGGGCCAACGTCCTGACTTTC

clone_size: once
j_call: TRBJ2-1
v_call: TRBV5-1
d_call: .
cdr3_aa: CASSLVEVSSYNEQFF
cdr3_nt: TGCGCCAGCAGCTTGGTGGAGGTTTCCTCCTACAATGAGCAGTTCTTC

clone_size: .
j_call: TRBJ1-3
v_call: TRBV19
d_call: TRBD1
cdr3_aa: CASSAEGAGGNTIYF
cdr3_nt: TGTGCCAGTAGTGCCGAGGGGGCTGGTGGAAACACCATATATTTT

clone_size: .
j_call: TRBJ2-5
v_call: TRBV18
d_call: .
cdr3_aa: CASSPQHPQETQYF
cdr3_nt: TGTGCCAGCTCACCACAACATCCCCAAGAGACCCAGTACTTC

clone_size: few
j_call: TRBJ2-7
v_call: TRBV7-2
d_call: .
cdr3_aa: CASSRPGYEQYF
cdr3_nt: TGTGCCAGCAGCCGCCCGGGCTACGAGCAGTACTTC

clone_size: .
j_call: TRBJ2-6
v_call: TRBV5-5
d_call: .
cdr3_aa: CASFRAQSRANVLTF
cdr3_nt: TGTGCCAGCTTCCGCGCACAAAGTCGGGCCAACGTCCTGACTTTC

clone_size: once
j_call: TRBJ2-7
v_call: TRBV7-8
d_call: .
cdr3_aa: CASSLAGYTYEQYF
cdr3_nt: TGTGCCAGCAGCTTAGCGGGGTATACCTACGAGCAGTACTTC

clone_size: .
j_call: TRBJ2-7
v_call: TRBV29-1
d_call: .
cdr3_aa: CSVGPGPYEQYF
cdr3_nt: TGCAGCGTTGGACCCGGCCCCTACGAGCAGTACTTC

clone_size: .
j_call: TRBJ1-6
v_call: TRBV7-9
d_call: .
cdr3_aa: CASSTPGYNSPLHF
cdr3_nt: TGTGCCAGCAGCACTCCCGGCTACAATTCACCCCTCCACTTT

clone_size: .
j_call: TRBJ2-3
v_call: TRBV30
d_call: TRBD2
cdr3_aa: CAYRLAGVLDTQYF
cdr3_nt: TGTGCCTACAGACTAGCGGGAGTGTTAGATACGCAGTATTTT

clone_size: .
j_call: TRBJ2-1
v_call: TRBV28
d_call: TRBD2
cdr3_aa: CASRPDLAGVVDEQFF
cdr3_nt: TGTGCCAGCAGGCCCGACCTAGCGGGGGTCGTCGATGAGCAGTTCTTC

clone_size: .
j_call: TRBJ2-1
v_call: TRBV5-6
d_call: .
cdr3_aa: CASSLDDYNEQFF
cdr3_nt: TGTGCCAGCAGCTTAGACGACTACAATGAGCAGTTCTTC

clone_size: .
j_call: TRBJ2-2
v_call: TRBV6-6
d_call: TRBD2
cdr3_aa: CASSFSGSLTGELFF
cdr3_nt: TGTGCCAGCAGTTTTAGCGGGAGTTTGACCGGGGAGCTGTTTTTT

clone_size: .
j_call: TRBJ2-5
v_call: TRBV28
d_call: TRBD1
cdr3_aa: CASSLGQGDQETQYF
cdr3_nt: TGTGCCAGCAGTTTGGGACAGGGGGACCAAGAGACCCAGTACTTC

clone_size: .
j_call: TRBJ2-5
v_call: TRBV2
d_call: .
cdr3_aa: CASNPRGPETQYF
cdr3_nt: TGTGCCAGCAACCCACGAGGGCCAGAGACCCAGTACTTC

clone_size: .
j_call: TRBJ1-1
v_call: TRBV9
d_call: .
cdr3_aa: CASSVKAGSEAFF
cdr3_nt: TGTGCCAGCAGCGTAAAAGCAGGGTCTGAAGCTTTCTTT

clone_size: few
j_call: TRBJ2-5
v_call: TRBV28
d_call: TRBD1
cdr3_aa: CASSLGDSQETQYF
cdr3_nt: TGTGCCAGCAGTTTAGGGGACAGCCAAGAGACCCAGTACTTC

clone_size: .
j_call: TRBJ2-5
v_call: TRBV5-8
d_call: TRBD1
cdr3_aa: CASSRPRQGRVTQYF
cdr3_nt: TGTGCCAGCAGCCGGCCTAGACAGGGGCGGGTGACCCAGTACTTC

clone_size: once
j_call: TRBJ2-3
v_call: TRBV5-1
d_call: TRBD2
cdr3_aa: CASSRGGPTDTQYF
cdr3_nt: TGCGCCAGCAGCCGGGGGGGCCCCACAGATACGCAGTATTTT

clone_size: .
j_call: TRBJ2-7
v_call: TRBV19
d_call: TRBD2
cdr3_aa: CATQTSGSSYEQYF
cdr3_nt: TGTGCCACCCAGACTAGCGGGAGCTCCTACGAGCAGTACTTC